The clone carrying this TCR beta chain was detected a few times. What it binds is unknown. This sample stems from a study of T-cell memory formation after mild COVID-19. Study-level results: The SARS-CoV-2 specificity of second-wave clones reaching peak at day 37 remained unverified. There were some responding clones in pre-infection memory, which suggested that cross-reactive memory had joined.

J gave up 8 bases and V 10 bases, and 20 bases lay outside the gene matches. The CDR3 has 18 residues. TCRdb itself ran the 5' RACE reads through MiXCR, one entry per CDR3 protein. Among about 110,000 distinct CDR3 sequences listed, about a sixth were seen once. The sequence derives from an adult woman who had mild COVID-19 (a few samples of this study predate the infection). Cell type and time point are not known. Sequencing used PBMCs or a T cell subset sorted from them (not recorded which). The chain couples TRBV23-1 to TRBJ2-1; TRBD2 matches at 13 bases. TRBV23-1 carries the ORF label, with uncertain function. The CDR3: CATSELAGGPLVVDEQFF. The CDR3 nucleotides are TGCGCCACGTCCGAACTAGCGGGAGGGCCGTTGGTGGTGGATGAGCAGTTCTTC.